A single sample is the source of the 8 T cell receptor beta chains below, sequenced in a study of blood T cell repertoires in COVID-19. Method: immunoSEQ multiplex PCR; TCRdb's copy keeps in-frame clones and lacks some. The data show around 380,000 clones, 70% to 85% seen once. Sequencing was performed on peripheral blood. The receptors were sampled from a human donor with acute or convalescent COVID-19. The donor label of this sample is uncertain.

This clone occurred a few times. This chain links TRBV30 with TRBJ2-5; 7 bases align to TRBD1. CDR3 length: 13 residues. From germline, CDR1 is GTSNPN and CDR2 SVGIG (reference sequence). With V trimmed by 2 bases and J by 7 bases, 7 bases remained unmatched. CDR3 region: CAWSQRGRGTQYF. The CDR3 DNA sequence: TGTGCCTGGAGTCAAAGGGGGCGCGGGACCCAGTACTTC.

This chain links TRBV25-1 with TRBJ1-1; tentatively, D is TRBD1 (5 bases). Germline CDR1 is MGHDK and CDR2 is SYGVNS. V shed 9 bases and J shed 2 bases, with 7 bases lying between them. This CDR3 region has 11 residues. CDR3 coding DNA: TGTGCCAGTACAGGAAACACTGAAGCTTTCTTT. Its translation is CASTGNTEAFF.

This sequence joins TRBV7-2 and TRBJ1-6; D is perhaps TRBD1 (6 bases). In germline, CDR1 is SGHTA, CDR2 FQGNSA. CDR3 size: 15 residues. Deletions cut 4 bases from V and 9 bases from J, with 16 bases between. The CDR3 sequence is CASSSYRARGSPLHF. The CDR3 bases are TGTGCCAGCAGCTCATACAGGGCTCGGGGTTCACCCCTCCACTTT.

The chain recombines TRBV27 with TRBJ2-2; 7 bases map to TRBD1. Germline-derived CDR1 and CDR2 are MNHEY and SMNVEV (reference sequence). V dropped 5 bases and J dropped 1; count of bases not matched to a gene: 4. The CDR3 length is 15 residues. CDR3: CASSVGTVNTGELFF. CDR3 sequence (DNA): TGTGCCAGCAGTGTCGGGACAGTGAACACCGGGGAGCTGTTTTTT.

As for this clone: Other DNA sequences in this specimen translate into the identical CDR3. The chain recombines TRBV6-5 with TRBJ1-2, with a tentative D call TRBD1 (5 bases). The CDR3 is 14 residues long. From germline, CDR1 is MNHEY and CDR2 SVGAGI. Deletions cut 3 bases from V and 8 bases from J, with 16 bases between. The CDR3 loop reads CASSYTGQGVGYTF. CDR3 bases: TGTGCCAGCAGTTATACGGGCCAGGGTGTGGGCTACACCTTC.

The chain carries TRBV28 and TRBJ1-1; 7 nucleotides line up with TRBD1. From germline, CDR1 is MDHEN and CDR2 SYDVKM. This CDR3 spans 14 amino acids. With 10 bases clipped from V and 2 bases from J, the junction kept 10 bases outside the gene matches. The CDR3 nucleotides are TGTGCCATAACAGGGGACATTATCAACACTGAAGCTTTCTTT. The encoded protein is CAITGDIINTEAFF. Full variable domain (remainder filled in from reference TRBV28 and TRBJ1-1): DVKVTQSSRYLVKRTGEKVFLECVQDMDHENMFWYRQDPGLGLRLIYFSYDVKMKEKGDIPEGYSVSREKKERFSLILESASTNQTSMYLCAITGDIINTEAFFGQGTRLTVV.

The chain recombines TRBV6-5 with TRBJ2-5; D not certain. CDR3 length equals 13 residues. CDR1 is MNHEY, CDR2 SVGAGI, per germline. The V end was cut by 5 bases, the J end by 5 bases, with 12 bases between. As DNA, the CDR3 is TGTGCCAGCAGTATCGTACTCGGGGAGACCCAGTACTTC. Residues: CASSIVLGETQYF.

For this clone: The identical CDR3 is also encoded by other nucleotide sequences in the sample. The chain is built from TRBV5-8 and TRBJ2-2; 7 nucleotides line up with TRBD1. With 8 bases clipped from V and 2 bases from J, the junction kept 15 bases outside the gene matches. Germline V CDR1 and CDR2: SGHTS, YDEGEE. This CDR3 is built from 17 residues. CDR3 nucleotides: TGTGCCAGTAGCCCCGGACCCGGGACAGCCAACACCGGGGAGCTGTTTTTT. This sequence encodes CASSPGPGTANTGELFF.